Listed here are 22 T cell receptor beta chains from one sample, sequenced in a study of T cell clones after liver transplantation. TCRdb keeps only in-frame clones here, not all; method: immunoSEQ multiplex PCR. The table records some 23,000 clones, almost 70% of them present only once. The material sequenced was CD4+ T cells from blood, taken before liver transplant. The receptors were gathered from a human donor who received a liver transplant.

The V gene is TRBV9, the J gene TRBJ2-2, with D tentatively TRBD2 (5 bases). This CDR3 spans 16 amino acids. Germline V gene lookup returns CDR1 SGDLS and CDR2 YYNGEE. Trimming cost V 0 bases and J 5 bases, with 14 bases left between them. CDR3 DNA: TGTGCCAGCAGCGTAGGGCCGAGCGGAGGTACCGGGGAGCTGTTTTTT. Its protein product is CASSVGPSGGTGELFF.

V is TRBV10-3 and J is TRBJ2-7; TRBD1 matches at 8 bases. The V gene's germline CDR1 is ENHRY and CDR2 SYGVKD. Unmatched junction bases numbered 6, after V lost 8 bases and J lost 9 bases. The CDR3 covers 11 residues. The CDR3 loop reads CAIGSGGVQYV. CDR3 coding DNA: TGTGCCATCGGTTCAGGGGGCGTGCAGTACGTC.

This clone has just one count. V is TRBV12-2 and J is TRBJ2-6; TRBD2 reflects the table's D call only, with no check against the DNA. TRBV12-2 is classified as a pseudogene. This CDR3 has 20 residues. Here the CDR3 DNA reads TGTGCAAGTCGACAAACCGGGACTAGCGGTTACATCTCTGGGGCCAACGTCCTGACTTTC. This encodes CASRQTGTSGYISGANVLTF.

The chain combines TRBV19 with TRBJ1-2; D is undetermined. This CDR3 region has 16 residues. From germline, CDR1 is LNHDA and CDR2 SQIVND (reference sequence). Between the trimmed V and J ends, which lost 4 bases and 5 bases, there was a span of 20 bases. The CDR3 nucleotides read TGTGCCAGTAGTACTACAGACGATAAGATTTCATATGGCTACACCTTC. Amino acid sequence: CASSTTDDKISYGYTF. The whole variable domain, filled in from reference TRBV19 and TRBJ1-2, reads DGGITQSPKYLFRKEGQNVTLSCEQNLNHDAMYWYRQDPGQGLRLIYYSQIVNDFQKGDIAEGYSVSREKKESFPLTVTSAQKNPTAFYLCASSTTDDKISYGYTFGSGTRLTVV.

The rearrangement joins TRBV5-6 to TRBJ1-1; D possibly corresponds to TRBD1 (6 bases). The V gene lost 3 bases and the J gene lost 0 bases, with 15 bases spanning the gap. The CDR3 consists of 16 residues. Germline lookup yields CDR1 SGHDT and CDR2 YYEEEE. In nucleotides, the CDR3 is TGTGCCAGCAGCTCATCCACACAGGGCCTGAACACTGAAGCTTTCTTT. It translates to CASSSSTQGLNTEAFF.

The chain carries TRBV2 and TRBJ1-2; TRBD1 aligns across 11 bases. Per the germline V gene, CDR1 is SNHLY and CDR2 is FYNNEI. There are 18 residues in the CDR3. Trimming took 5 bases from V and 5 from J; bases not matched to a gene: 16. Here the CDR3 reads CASSSVSDGDRGYYGYTF. The CDR3 DNA sequence: TGTGCCAGCAGTTCAGTCTCCGACGGGGACAGGGGGTATTATGGCTACACCTTC.

The sample holds one count of this clone. This chain connects TRBV6-5 to TRBJ2-2; D unclear. Germline V gene sequence: CDR1 MNHEY, CDR2 SVGAGI. V was shortened by 8 bases and J by 4 bases, with 14 bases between the two germline ends. This CDR3 has 14 amino acids. The CDR3 DNA sequence: TGTGCCAGCTCAAGGCAGGCTAGCACCGGGGAGCTGTTTTTT. Its translation: CASSRQASTGELFF.

As for this clone: This sample also contains other DNA sequences that code for the same CDR3. This chain joins TRBV5-1 and TRBJ2-3; TRBD1 aligns across 8 bases. Losses at the gene ends were 4 bases for V and 1 base for J; bases not matched to a gene: 5. Germline assignment: CDR1 SGHRS and CDR2 YFSETQ. The CDR3 covers 15 residues. The CDR3 sequence: CASSATGEGTDTQYF. CDR3 coding DNA: TGCGCCAGCAGCGCGACAGGGGAGGGCACAGATACGCAGTATTTT.

V gene TRBV2 combines with J gene TRBJ1-3, with D possibly being TRBD1 (6 bases). This CDR3 has 15 residues. Germline V gene lookup returns CDR1 SNHLY and CDR2 FYNNEI. V was trimmed by 3 bases and J by 2 bases, leaving 11 bases between them. The DNA for the CDR3 is TGTGCCAGCAGTGATTCATGGACAGCTGGAAACACCATATATTTT. This encodes CASSDSWTAGNTIYF. The full variable domain, completed using reference TRBV2 and TRBJ1-3, is EPEVTQTPSHQVTQMGQEVILRCVPISNHLYFYWYRQILGQKVEFLVSFYNNEISEKSEIFDDQFSVERPDGSNFTLKIRSTKLEDSAMYFCASSDSWTAGNTIYFGEGSWLTVV.

The rearrangement joins TRBV28 to TRBJ2-7; 8 bases are a match to TRBD1. V gave up 5 bases and J gave up 3 bases; unmatched junction bases: 6. Germline lookup yields CDR1 MDHEN and CDR2 SYDVKM. The CDR3 contains 14 residues. For the CDR3, the DNA is TGTGCCAGCAGTGCGGGACAGGTAAACTACGAGCAGTACTTC. The encoded protein is CASSAGQVNYEQYF.

The chain couples TRBV5-1 to TRBJ2-5, with D perhaps matching TRBD2 (5 bases). The CDR3 spans 14 residues. V was pared by 0 bases and J by 5 bases, with 11 bases between. CDR1 and CDR2 from the germline V gene are SGHRS and YFSETQ. The CDR3 reads CASSLVGGEETQYF. The CDR3 bases are TGCGCCAGCAGCTTGGTAGGAGGAGAGGAGACCCAGTACTTC.

This chain connects TRBV9 to TRBJ2-3, with 10 nucleotides matching TRBD1. Germline assignment: CDR1 SGDLS and CDR2 YYNGEE. The V gene end was trimmed by 3 bases and the J gene end by 2 bases; junction bases not matched to a gene: 3. The CDR3 covers 15 residues. Here the CDR3 reads CASSAGTGDTDTQYF. The CDR3, as DNA: TGTGCCAGCAGCGCCGGGACAGGGGACACAGATACGCAGTATTTT.

V and J are TRBV2 and TRBJ1-2; the match to TRBD1 covers 7 bases. This CDR3 has 15 amino acids. Per germline, CDR1 SNHLY and CDR2 FYNNEI. V gave up 4 bases and J gave up 4 bases; unmatched junction bases: 9. The CDR3 here is CASSVRGEGAYGYTF. The CDR3 region has the DNA TGTGCCAGCAGTGTCAGGGGAGAGGGGGCCTATGGCTACACCTTC. The complete variable domain, with remaining parts taken from reference TRBV2 and TRBJ1-2, reads EPEVTQTPSHQVTQMGQEVILRCVPISNHLYFYWYRQILGQKVEFLVSFYNNEISEKSEIFDDQFSVERPDGSNFTLKIRSTKLEDSAMYFCASSVRGEGAYGYTFGSGTRLTVV.

The genes are TRBV7-7 and TRBJ2-2, with D unresolved. Germline CDR1 SSHAT, CDR2 FNYEAQ (reference sequence). V lost 1 base and J 2 bases, leaving 11 bases between the germline ends. The CDR3 loop spans 16 amino acids. This CDR3 reads CASSLDPAVNTGELFF. CDR3 bases: TGTGCCAGCAGCTTAGATCCTGCAGTCAACACCGGGGAGCTGTTTTTT.

This chain connects TRBV11-3 to TRBJ2-1; D gene ambiguous. CDR1 is SGHNT, CDR2 YENEEA, per germline. V dropped 7 bases and J dropped 5 bases, with 9 bases sitting between them. The CDR3 has 12 amino acids. CDR3 sequence (DNA): TGTGCCAGCAATTCAGTCCACAATGAGCAGTTCTTC. Its protein is CASNSVHNEQFF.

This chain joins TRBV27 and TRBJ1-2; 7 bases line up with TRBD1. The CDR3 is 13 amino acids. CDR1 and CDR2 (germline): MNHEY, SMNVEV (reference sequence). Losses at the gene ends were 6 bases for V and 8 bases for J; bases not matched to a gene: 9. This CDR3 is CASSPQGRGGYTF. CDR3 nucleotides: TGTGCCAGCAGCCCACAGGGGAGAGGCGGCTACACCTTC.

This rearrangement joins TRBV5-1 to TRBJ2-3; 10 bases fit TRBD2. The germline gives CDR1 SGHRS, CDR2 YFSETQ. V dropped 1 base and J dropped 5; count of bases not matched to a gene: 10. The length of the CDR3 is 17 residues. The CDR3 DNA follows: TGCGCCAGCAGCTTGCACCTGTCCAGCGGGAGGGAAGATACGCAGTATTTT. This sequence encodes CASSLHLSSGREDTQYF.

The rearrangement uses TRBV29-1 and TRBJ2-1; D is undetermined. The CDR3 has 17 amino acids. The germline V gene has CDR1 SQVTM and CDR2 ANQGSEA. Trimming stripped 2 bases from V and 0 bases from J, with 17 bases between. CDR3 sequence reads: CSVELPGRFFSYNEQFF. In nucleotides, the CDR3 is TGCAGCGTTGAACTCCCGGGCAGGTTTTTCTCCTACAATGAGCAGTTCTTC.

J is TRBJ1-5 and V is TRBV6-1, with D possibly TRBD1 on 6 matching bases. The germline V and J ends were trimmed by 5 bases and 2 bases, with 10 bases remaining between them. Germline V CDR1 and CDR2: MNHNS, SASEGT. The CDR3 extends over 14 amino acids. The CDR3 nucleotides read TGTGCCAGCAGTTCGGCAGGGGGCAATCAGCCCCAGCATTTT. This sequence encodes CASSSAGGNQPQHF.

The table lists this clone with a count of one. The chain is built from TRBV6-1 and TRBJ1-1; D remains ambiguous. The V end was cut by 6 bases, the J end by 1 base, with 6 bases between. The CDR3 extends over 12 amino acids. The germline V gene encodes CDR1 MNHNS and CDR2 SASEGT. The CDR3 reads CASRGTNTEAFF. For the CDR3, the DNA is TGTGCCAGCAGGGGAACGAACACTGAAGCTTTCTTT.

This chain joins TRBV30 and TRBJ1-3; D ambiguous. The CDR3 is 13 amino acids. Looked up from germline, CDR1 is GTSNPN and CDR2 is SVGIG (reference sequence). The germline V and J ends were trimmed by 5 bases and 3 bases, with 11 bases remaining between them. The DNA of the CDR3 is TGTGCCTGGGTGGAGACTAGTGGAAACACCATATATTTT. Amino acids: CAWVETSGNTIYF.

This chain joins TRBV29-1 and TRBJ2-3; the match to TRBD2 covers 12 bases. This CDR3 has 15 residues. CDR1 is SQVTM, CDR2 ANQGSEA, per germline. V dropped 6 bases and J dropped 6; count of bases not matched to a gene: 10. The CDR3 DNA sequence: TGCAGCGTCGAGGGGCTAGCGGGGGGGCCCGATACGCAGTATTTT. Translated, it gives CSVEGLAGGPDTQYF.